This entry features one TCR beta chain sequence. These data belong to a study of early T cells in non-severe SARS-CoV-2 infection. TCRdb used MiXCR to reprocess the 5' RACE reads, holding one entry per CDR3 protein. The sample has under 100,000 distinct CDR3 sequences, around 10% seen once; the top ten hold around 5.1%. CDR3 length: 13 residues. The J segment lost 5 bases and the V segment lost 8 bases, leaving 2 bases of the junction unmatched. Germline V gives CDR1 LGHNA, CDR2 YNFKEQ. Input material: whole blood. The receptor comes from an adult who was a healthcare worker with PCR-confirmed SARS-CoV-2 infection or an uninfected control (not recorded which). This sequence joins TRBV4-2 and TRBJ2-1, with 11 nucleotides matching TRBD2. CDR3 in DNA: TGTGCCAGCCGTAGCGGGAGGGACAATGAGCAGTTCTTC. The encoded protein is CASRSGRDNEQFF.